These T cell receptor beta chains were read from a single sample in a study of T cells in Graves' hyperthyroidism and ophthalmopathy. TCRdb analysed the multiplex PCR reads with MiXCR anew, one entry per CDR3 protein. This repertoire shows about 520,000 distinct CDR3 sequences, about 24% found once; its top ten account for around 11%. The sequenced sample was blood. Source of these receptors: a woman in her thirties with Graves' ophthalmopathy. Each CDR3 is given with its conserved first and last residue. The order of the fields is clone size, J gene, V gene, D gene, CDR3 DNA, CDR3 protein. The D gene is left open where the match is weak. A clone size is listed for some rows: how often the clone was seen (once, few, many), or a class if it is expanded.

many | TRBJ1-1 | TRBV5-6 | . | TGTGCCAGCAGCTCCTTGGGCCTGGGCACTGAAGCTTTCTTT | CASSSLGLGTEAFF
. | TRBJ2-7 | TRBV3-1 | TRBD1 | TGTGCCAGCAGCCAAGCCGCGACAGGGGACTACGAGCAGTACTTC | CASSQAATGDYEQYF
many | TRBJ1-2 | TRBV28 | . | TGTGCCAGCAGCCCACCAGGGAACTATGGCTACACCTTC | CASSPPGNYGYTF
. | TRBJ2-2 | TRBV6-2/TRBV6-3 | . | TGTGCCAGCAGTTACTCTTTCCGGACTTATCCGAACACCGGGGAGCTGTTTTTT | CASSYSFRTYPNTGELFF
. | TRBJ2-7 | TRBV6-1 | TRBD1 | TGTGCCAGCATGAGGACAGGGGTCTACGGGCAGTACTTC | CASMRTGVYGQYF
many | TRBJ1-2 | TRBV6-5 | TRBD1 | TGTGCCAGCAGTTACTTGACGGGACAGGGCTATGGCTACACCTTC | CASSYLTGQGYGYTF
few | TRBJ1-5 | TRBV6-1 | . | TGTGCCAGCAGTCGCGTCTTCAATCAGCCCCAGCATTTT | CASSRVFNQPQHF
few | TRBJ1-1 | TRBV12-5 | . | TGTGCTAGTGGTTTGGATTGGGGGTCTGAAGCTTTCTTT | CASGLDWGSEAFF
many | TRBJ1-2 | TRBV6-4 | TRBD1 | TGTGCCAGCAGCGTTGACAGGGGGCTGGTGGCTAACTATGGCTACACCTTC | CASSVDRGLVANYGYTF
few | TRBJ2-5 | TRBV6-5 | . | TGTGCCAGCAGTTACGGGGCAGGGCTTAAGGAGACCCAGTACTTC | CASSYGAGLKETQYF
few | TRBJ1-2 | TRBV20-1 | . | TGCAGTGCTAGAGATCTGGTAGAACCGCCGGGCTATGGCTACACCTTC | CSARDLVEPPGYGYTF
. | TRBJ1-1 | TRBV6-1 | . | TGTGCCAGCATGAAGGTAGCCAGAAGTTCTAGAGGAGCTTTCTTT | CASMKVARSSRGAFF
. | TRBJ2-7 | TRBV7-2 | TRBD1 | TGTTCCAGCAGCCCAGGACAGGGCTACGAGCAGTACTTC | CSSSPGQGYEQYF
. | TRBJ1-1 | TRBV12-3/TRBV12-4 | . | TGTGCCAGCAGACCGAAGACACTCTACACTGAAGCTTTCTTT | CASRPKTLYTEAFF
many | TRBJ2-7 | TRBV29-1 | TRBD1 | TGCAGCCCACACAACGCGGGACAGGGGGCCTACGAGCAGTACTTC | CSPHNAGQGAYEQYF
many | TRBJ2-4 | TRBV11-2 | . | TGTGCCAGCAGCTTAGGGGCGGCCCCCGGAAACATTCAGTACTTC | CASSLGAAPGNIQYF
many | TRBJ2-7 | TRBV30 | . | TGTGCCTGGAGTGTACTTAGCGTATCCTACGAGCAGTACTTC | CAWSVLSVSYEQYF